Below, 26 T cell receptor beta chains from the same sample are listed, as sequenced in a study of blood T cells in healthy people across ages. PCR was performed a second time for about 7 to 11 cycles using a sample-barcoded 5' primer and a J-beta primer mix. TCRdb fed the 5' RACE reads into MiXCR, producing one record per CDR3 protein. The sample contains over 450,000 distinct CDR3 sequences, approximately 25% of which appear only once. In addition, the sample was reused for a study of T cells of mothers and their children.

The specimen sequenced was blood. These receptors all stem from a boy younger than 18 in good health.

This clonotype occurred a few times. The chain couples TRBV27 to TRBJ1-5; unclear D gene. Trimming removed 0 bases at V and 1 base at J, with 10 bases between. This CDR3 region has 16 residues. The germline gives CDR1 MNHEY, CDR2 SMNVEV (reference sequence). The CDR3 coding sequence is TGTGCCAGCAGTTTATCTTCCGGACGGAGCAATCAGCCCCAGCATTTT. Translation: CASSLSSGRSNQPQHF.

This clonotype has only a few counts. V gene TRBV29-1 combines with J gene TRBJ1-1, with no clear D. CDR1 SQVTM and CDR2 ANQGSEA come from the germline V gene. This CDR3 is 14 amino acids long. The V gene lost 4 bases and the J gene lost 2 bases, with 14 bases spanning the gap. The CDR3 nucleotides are TGCAGCGTTGTAGTCTCTGGAGGTAACACTGAAGCTTTCTTT. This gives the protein CSVVVSGGNTEAFF.

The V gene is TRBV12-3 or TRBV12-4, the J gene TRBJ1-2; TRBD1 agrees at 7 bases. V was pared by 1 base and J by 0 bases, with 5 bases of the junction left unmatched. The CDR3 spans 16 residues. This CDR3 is CASSLGGDRANYGYTF. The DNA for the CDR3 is TGTGCCAGCAGTTTAGGGGGCGACAGGGCTAACTATGGCTACACCTTC.

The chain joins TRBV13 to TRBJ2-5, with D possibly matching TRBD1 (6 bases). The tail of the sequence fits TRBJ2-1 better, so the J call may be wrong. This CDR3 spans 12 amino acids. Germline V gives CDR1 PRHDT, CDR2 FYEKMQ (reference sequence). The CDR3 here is CASSSPRGEQFF. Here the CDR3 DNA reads TGTGCCAGCAGCTCCCCCAGGGGTGAGCAGTTCTTC.

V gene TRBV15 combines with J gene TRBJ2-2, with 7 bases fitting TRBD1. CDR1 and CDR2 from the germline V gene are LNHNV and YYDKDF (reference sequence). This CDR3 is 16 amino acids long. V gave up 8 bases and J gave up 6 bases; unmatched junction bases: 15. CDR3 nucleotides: TGTGCCACCTTACCGTGGGACAGTGCTAATGCCGGGGAGCTGTTTTTT. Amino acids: CATLPWDSANAGELFF.

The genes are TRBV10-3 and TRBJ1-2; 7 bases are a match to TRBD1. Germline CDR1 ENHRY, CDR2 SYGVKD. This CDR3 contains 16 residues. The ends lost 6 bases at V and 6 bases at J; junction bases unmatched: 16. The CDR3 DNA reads TGTGCCATCAGCGACTATGGGGGGGAGACAGGGAATGGCTACACCTTC. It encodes CAISDYGGETGNGYTF.

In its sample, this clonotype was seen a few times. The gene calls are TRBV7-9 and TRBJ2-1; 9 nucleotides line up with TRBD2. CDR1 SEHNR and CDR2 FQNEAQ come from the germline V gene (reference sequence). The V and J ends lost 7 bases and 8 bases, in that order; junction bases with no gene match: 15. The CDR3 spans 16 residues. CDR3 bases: TGTGCCAGCACCTCGGTAGCGGGAGTCGTAAGGGATGAGCAGTTCTTC. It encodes CASTSVAGVVRDEQFF.

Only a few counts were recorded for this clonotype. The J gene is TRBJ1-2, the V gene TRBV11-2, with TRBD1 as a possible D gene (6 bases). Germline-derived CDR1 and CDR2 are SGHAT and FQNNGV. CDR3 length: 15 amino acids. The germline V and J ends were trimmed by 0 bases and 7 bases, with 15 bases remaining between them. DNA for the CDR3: TGTGCCAGCAGCTTAGATTTCAGGGGAGGAGGTGGCTACACCTTC. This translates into CASSLDFRGGGGYTF.

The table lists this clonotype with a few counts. CDR3 region: CSARETGNYEKLFF. The CDR3 region has the DNA TGCAGTGCTAGGGAGACAGGGAACTATGAAAAACTGTTTTTT. The chain links TRBV20-1 to TRBJ1-4; 7 nucleotides match TRBD1. This CDR3 has 14 residues. Germline CDR1 and CDR2: DFQATT and SNEGSKA (reference sequence). The V segment lost 3 bases and the J segment 6 bases; nucleotides outside the gene matches: 7.

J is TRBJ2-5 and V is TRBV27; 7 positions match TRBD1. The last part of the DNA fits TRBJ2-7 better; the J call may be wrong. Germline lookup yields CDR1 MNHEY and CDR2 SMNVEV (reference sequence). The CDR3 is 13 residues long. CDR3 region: CASRLGQDYEQYF. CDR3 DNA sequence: TGTGCCAGCAGACTTGGACAGGACTACGAGCAGTACTTC.

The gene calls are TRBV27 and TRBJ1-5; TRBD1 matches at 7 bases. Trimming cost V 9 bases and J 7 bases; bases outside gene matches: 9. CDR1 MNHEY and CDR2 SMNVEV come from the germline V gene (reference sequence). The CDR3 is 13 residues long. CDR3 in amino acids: CASRPQGFQPQHF. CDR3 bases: TGTGCCAGTCGCCCACAGGGGTTCCAGCCCCAGCATTTT.

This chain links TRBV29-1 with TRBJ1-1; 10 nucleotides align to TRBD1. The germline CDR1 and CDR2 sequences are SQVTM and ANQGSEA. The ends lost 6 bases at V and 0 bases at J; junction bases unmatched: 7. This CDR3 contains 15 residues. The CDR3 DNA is TGCAGCGTATCCCGGGGACAGGGGATGAACACTGAAGCTTTCTTT. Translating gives CSVSRGQGMNTEAFF.

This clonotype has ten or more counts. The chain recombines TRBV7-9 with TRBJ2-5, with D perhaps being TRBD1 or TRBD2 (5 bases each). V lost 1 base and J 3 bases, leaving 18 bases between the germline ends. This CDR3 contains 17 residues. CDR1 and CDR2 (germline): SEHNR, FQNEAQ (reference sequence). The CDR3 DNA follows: TGTGCCAGCAGCTTAGGTAGAATGTCCGGGGCCGAAGAGACCCAGTACTTC. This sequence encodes CASSLGRMSGAEETQYF.

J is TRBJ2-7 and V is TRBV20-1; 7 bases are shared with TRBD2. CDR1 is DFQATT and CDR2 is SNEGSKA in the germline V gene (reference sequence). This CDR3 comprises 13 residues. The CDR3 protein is CSSLPGGVHEQYF. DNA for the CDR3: TGCAGCTCCCTCCCGGGAGGAGTCCACGAGCAGTACTTC.

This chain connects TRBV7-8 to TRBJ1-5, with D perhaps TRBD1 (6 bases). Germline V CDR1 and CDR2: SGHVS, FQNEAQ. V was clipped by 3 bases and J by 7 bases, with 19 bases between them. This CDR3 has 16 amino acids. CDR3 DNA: TGTGCCAGCAGCTTGGATTTAAGACAGGCCACGCAGCCCCAGCATTTT. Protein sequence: CASSLDLRQATQPQHF.

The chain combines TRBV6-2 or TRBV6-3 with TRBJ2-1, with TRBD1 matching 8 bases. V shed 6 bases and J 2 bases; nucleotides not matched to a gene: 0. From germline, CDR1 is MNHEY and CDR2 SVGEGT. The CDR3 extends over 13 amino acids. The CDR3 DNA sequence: TGTGCCAGCAGGGACAGGGCCTACAATGAGCAGTTCTTC. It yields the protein CASRDRAYNEQFF.

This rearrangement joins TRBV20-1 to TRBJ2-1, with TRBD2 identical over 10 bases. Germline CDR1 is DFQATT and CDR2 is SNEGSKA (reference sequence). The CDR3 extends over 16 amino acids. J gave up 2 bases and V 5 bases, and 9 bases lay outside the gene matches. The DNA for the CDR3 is TGCAGTGCTGGAAGGCCTAGCGGGGGAACCTACAATGAGCAGTTCTTC. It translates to CSAGRPSGGTYNEQFF.

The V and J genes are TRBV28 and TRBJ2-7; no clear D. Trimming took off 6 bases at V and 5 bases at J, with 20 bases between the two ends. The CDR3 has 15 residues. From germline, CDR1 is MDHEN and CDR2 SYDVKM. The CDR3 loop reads CASSLFWLKGDEQYF. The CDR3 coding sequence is TGTGCCAGCAGCCTATTTTGGCTTAAAGGCGACGAGCAGTACTTC.

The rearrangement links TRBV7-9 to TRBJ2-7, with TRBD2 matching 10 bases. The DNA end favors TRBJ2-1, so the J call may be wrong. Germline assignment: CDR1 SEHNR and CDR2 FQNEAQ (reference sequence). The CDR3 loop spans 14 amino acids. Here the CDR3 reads CASSLAVAGGEQFF. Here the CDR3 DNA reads TGTGCCAGCAGCTTAGCGGTAGCGGGGGGTGAGCAGTTCTTC.

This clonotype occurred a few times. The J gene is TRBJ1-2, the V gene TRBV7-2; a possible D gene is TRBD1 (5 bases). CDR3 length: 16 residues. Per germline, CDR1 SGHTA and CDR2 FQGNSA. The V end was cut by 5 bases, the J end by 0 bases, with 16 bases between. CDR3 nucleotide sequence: TGTGCCAGCAGCCCCCAGGGTGGACCGCCTAACTATGGCTACACCTTC. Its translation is CASSPQGGPPNYGYTF.

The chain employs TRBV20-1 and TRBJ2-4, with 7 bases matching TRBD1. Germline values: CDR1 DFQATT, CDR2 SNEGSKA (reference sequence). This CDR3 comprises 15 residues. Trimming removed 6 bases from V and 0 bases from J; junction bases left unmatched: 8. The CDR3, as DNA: TGCAGTGCCGTTACAGGGGCCAAAGCCAAAAACATTCAGTACTTC. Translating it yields CSAVTGAKAKNIQYF.

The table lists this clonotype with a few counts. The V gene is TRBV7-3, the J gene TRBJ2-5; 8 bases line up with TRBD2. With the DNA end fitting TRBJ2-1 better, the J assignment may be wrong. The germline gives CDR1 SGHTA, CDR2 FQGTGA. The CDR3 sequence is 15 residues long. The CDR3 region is CASSLASGFNNEQFF. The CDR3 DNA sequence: TGTGCCAGCAGCTTAGCTAGCGGGTTCAACAATGAGCAGTTCTTC.

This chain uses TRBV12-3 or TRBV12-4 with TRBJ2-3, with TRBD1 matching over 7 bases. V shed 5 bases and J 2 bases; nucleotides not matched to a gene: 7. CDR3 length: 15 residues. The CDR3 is CASSPGQATTDTQYF. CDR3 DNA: TGTGCCAGCAGTCCAGGACAGGCGACCACAGATACGCAGTATTTT.

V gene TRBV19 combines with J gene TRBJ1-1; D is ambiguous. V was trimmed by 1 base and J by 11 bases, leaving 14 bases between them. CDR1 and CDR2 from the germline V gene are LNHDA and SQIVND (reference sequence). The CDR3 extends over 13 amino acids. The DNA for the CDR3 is TGTGCCAGTAGTATAGCGGTACCTCCGGGGGCTTTCTTT. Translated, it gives CASSIAVPPGAFF. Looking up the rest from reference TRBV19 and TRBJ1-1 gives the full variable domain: DGGITQSPKYLFRKEGQNVTLSCEQNLNHDAMYWYRQDPGQGLRLIYYSQIVNDFQKGDIAEGYSVSREKKESFPLTVTSAQKNPTAFYLCASSIAVPPGAFFGQGTRLTVV.

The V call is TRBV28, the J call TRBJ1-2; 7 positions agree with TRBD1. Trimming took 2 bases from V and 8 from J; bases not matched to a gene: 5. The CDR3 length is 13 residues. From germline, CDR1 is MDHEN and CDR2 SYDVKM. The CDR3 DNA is TGTGCCAGCAGTTTAGACAGGGTTCGGGGCTACACCTTC. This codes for CASSLDRVRGYTF.

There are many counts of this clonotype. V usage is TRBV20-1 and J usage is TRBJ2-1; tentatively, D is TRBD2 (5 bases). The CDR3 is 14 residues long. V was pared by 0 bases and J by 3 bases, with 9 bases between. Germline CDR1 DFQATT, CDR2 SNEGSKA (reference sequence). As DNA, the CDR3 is TGCAGTGCTAGAGAAGCGGTTGACTACAATGAGCAGTTCTTC. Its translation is CSAREAVDYNEQFF.